This T cell receptor beta chain was found in a study of graft-versus-host responses after intestinal transplantation. About the research overall: Transplant types were multivisceral, liver-intestinal, or isolated intestinal. All recipients got anti-thymocyte globulin induction, then tacrolimus and steroids for approximately 3 years. General study results and limits: Allografts of patients with graft-donor T cell macrochimerism showed high graft-versus-host to host-versus-graft clone ratios. Circulating GvH clone levels at their peak were associated with HvG declines (early post-transplant).

TCRdb's table, derived via immunoSEQ multiplex PCR, lists solely in-frame clones and lacks some. The table has 50,000 to 55,000 clones, approximately 88% seen once; the top ten hold approximately 0.56%. With regard to this clone: Its antigen is unidentified.

The sequences come from unstimulated CD4+ T cells sorted from spleen or lymph node cells, collected before transplant. The receptor was isolated from a human donor who was the organ donor for an intestinal transplant.

This CDR3 is CASSLDRDEQYF. The CDR3 bases are TGTGCCAGCAGCTTAGATCGGGACGAGCAGTACTTC. The chain joins TRBV11-1 to TRBJ2-7, with D unresolved. Germline V lookup: CDR1 SGHAT, CDR2 FQDESV (reference sequence). Trimming took 1 base from V and 5 from J, leaving 6 bases between them. The CDR3 covers 12 residues.